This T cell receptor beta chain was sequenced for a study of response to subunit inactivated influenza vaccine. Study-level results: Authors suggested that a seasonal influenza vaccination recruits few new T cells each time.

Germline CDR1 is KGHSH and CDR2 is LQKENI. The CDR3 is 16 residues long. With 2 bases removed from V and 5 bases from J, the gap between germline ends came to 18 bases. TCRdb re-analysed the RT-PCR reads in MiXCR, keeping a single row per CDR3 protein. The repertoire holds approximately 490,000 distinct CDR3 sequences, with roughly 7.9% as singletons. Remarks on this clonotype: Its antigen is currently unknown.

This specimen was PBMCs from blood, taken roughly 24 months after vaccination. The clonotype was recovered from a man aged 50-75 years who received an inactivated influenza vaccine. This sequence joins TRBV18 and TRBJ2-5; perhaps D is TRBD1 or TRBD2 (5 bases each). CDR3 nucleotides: TGTGCCAGCTCACCAGTGGGCTATGAGGGGAACGAGACCCAGTACTTC. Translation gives CASSPVGYEGNETQYF.